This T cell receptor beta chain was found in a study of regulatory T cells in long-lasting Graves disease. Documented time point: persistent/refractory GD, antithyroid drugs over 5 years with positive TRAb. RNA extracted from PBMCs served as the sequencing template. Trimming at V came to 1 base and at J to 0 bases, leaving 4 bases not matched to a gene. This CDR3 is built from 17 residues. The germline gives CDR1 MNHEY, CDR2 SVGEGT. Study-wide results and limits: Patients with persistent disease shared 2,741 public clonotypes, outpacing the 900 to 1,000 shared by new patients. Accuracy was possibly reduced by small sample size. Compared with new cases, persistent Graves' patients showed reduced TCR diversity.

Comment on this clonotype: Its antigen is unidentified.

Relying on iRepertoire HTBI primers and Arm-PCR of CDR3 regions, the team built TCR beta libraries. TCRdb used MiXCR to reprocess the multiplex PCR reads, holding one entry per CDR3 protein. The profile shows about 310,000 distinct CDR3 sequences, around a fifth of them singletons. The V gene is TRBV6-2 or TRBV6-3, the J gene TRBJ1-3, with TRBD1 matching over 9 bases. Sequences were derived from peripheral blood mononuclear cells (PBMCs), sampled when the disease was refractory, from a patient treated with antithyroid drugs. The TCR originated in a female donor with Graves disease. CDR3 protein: CASSYWTGVRSGNTIYF. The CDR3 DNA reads TGTGCCAGCAGTTACTGGACAGGGGTCCGCTCTGGAAACACCATATATTTT.